By share, the clone carrying this T cell receptor (beta chain) counts as medium-sized. The beta constant-region primer was an equimolar mix of two oligonucleotides covering TRBC1 and TRBC2. Ligated cDNA was amplified by four rounds of PCR with nested alpha and beta constant-region primers and SP2. TCRdb passed the UMI-ligation and nested PCR reads through MiXCR, listing each CDR3 protein once. Of approximately 27,000 distinct CDR3 sequences in the sample, about 10% were seen once. Deletions cut 0 bases from V and 7 bases from J, with 18 bases between. The V gene's germline CDR1 is LGHDT and CDR2 YNNKEL (reference sequence). The CDR3 has 16 amino acids. The entry originates in a study of naive and memory T cell subsets. Separate alpha and beta amplification began at the second PCR step.

This TCR was recovered from a human donor in good health. Sequencing used effector memory CD4+ T cells from blood. Noted subset: effector memory, CD45RA- CD27-. The J gene is TRBJ2-5, the V gene TRBV3-1; possibly TRBD2 for D (5 bases). CDR3 DNA sequence: TGTGCCAGCAGCCAAGATATTGGACTGATGACTGGGACCCAGTACTTC. Protein: CASSQDIGLMTGTQYF.